A selection of T cell receptor beta chains follows, all from one sample in a study of tumor-infiltrating lymphocytes in primary liver carcinoma. TCRdb re-analysed the multiplex PCR reads in MiXCR, keeping a single row per CDR3 protein. The sample contains about 48,000 distinct CDR3 sequences, about 70% of which appear only once. Sequenced: liver tumor tissue from sampling region 3. These receptors all come from a man in his forties with primary liver carcinoma and hepatitis B virus infection. CDR3s include the opening cysteine and the closing phenylalanine or tryptophan. Fields, in order: D gene, J gene, clone size, V gene, CDR3 DNA, CDR3 protein. A D gene is named only where the DNA matches it firmly. A clone size is listed for some rows: how often the clone was seen (once, few, many), or a class if it is expanded.

TRBD2 TRBJ2-1 NA TRBV12-3/TRBV12-4 TGTGCCATGCTAGCGGGCCTCTCATACAATGAGCAGTTCTTC CAMLAGLSYNEQFF
NA TRBJ2-1 NA TRBV11-2 TGTGCCAGCATCTTGGATATCGGACCAGCCATGGATGAGCAGTTCTTC CASILDIGPAMDEQFF
TRBD1 TRBJ2-7 NA TRBV11-2 TGTGCCAGCAGCTTGGGCAGGGGGTTTACCTATGAGCAGTACTTC CASSLGRGFTYEQYF
NA TRBJ1-5 many TRBV5-8 TGTGCCAGCAGCGTCGGGACAATATATTTACGGCCCCAGCATTTT CASSVGTIYLRPQHF
NA TRBJ1-2 once TRBV11-2 TGTGCCAGCAACCCACGGCCGATTCCAGGCTATACCTTC CASNPRPIPGYTF
NA TRBJ2-7 NA TRBV14 TGTGCCAGCAGCCAAGACAGCCCCTACAAGCAGTACTTC CASSQDSPYKQYF
NA TRBJ1-2 NA TRBV4-1 TGCGCAAGCAACGAGACAGCTAACTATGGCTACATCTTC CASNETANYGYIF
NA TRBJ1-6 NA TRBV7-8 TGTGCCGGCAGCATCCAGGGGAAGGAGAATTCACCCCTCCACTTT CAGSIQGKENSPLHF
NA TRBJ2-7 NA TRBV6-1 TGTGCCAGCAGCCTCCGTGATAAAACCTACGAGCATTACTTC CASSLRDKTYEHYF
NA TRBJ2-1 NA TRBV10-3 TGTACCACCCGAGGTACCGATGAGCAGTTCTTC CTTRGTDEQFF
NA TRBJ1-4 NA TRBV18 TGTGCCAGCTCAGAACGGGGTGAAAAACTGTTTTTT CASSERGEKLFF
NA TRBJ1-4 many TRBV28 TGTGCCAGCAGAACGGGGTCGAGGGTGTATGAAAAACTGTTTTTT CASRTGSRVYEKLFF
NA TRBJ2-7 NA TRBV10-3 TGTGACATCAGCCGAGATGACTCAGCGCCGTACTTC CDISRDDSAPYF
TRBD2 TRBJ2-2 NA TRBV6-2/TRBV6-3 TGTCTCAGCAGTGAACTTTACGGGCGGGAGATCGGGGAGCTGTTTTTT CLSSELYGREIGELFF
NA TRBJ2-1 NA TRBV10-3 TGTGCTACCAGTGAGTCTAGTGCGGCCGATGAGCAGTTCTTC CATSESSAADEQFF
NA TRBJ2-1 NA TRBV14 TGTGCCAGCACGGCTGGCTACAATGAGCAGCACTTC CASTAGYNEQHF
TRBD2 TRBJ2-5 NA TRBV6-1 TGTTCCAGCAGTGACCTTTGGACTAGCTGTTCTGGGGAGACCCAGTACTTC CSSSDLWTSCSGETQYF
NA TRBJ2-3 NA TRBV11-2 TGTGCCAGCATCTTATCCAGGAGATCAGATACGCGGTATTTT CASILSRRSDTRYF
NA TRBJ2-7 once TRBV11-2 TGTGTCGGCAGCCAATATTCGGGAGGGGGCTACGATCAGTACTTC CVGSQYSGGGYDQYF
NA TRBJ1-1 NA TRBV6-5 TGTGTCAGCAGTTACCAGGACAGTTGCCCTGAAGCTTTCTTT CVSSYQDSCPEAFF
NA TRBJ2-7 NA TRBV10-1 TGCGCCAGCAGTGGGGGTAGCGGAGACTACGAGGAGTATTTC CASSGGSGDYEEYF
NA TRBJ2-6 NA TRBV29-1 TGCAGCGTTGAACATTACTCGGGAGCTGGGGCCAACGTCCTGTCTTTC CSVEHYSGAGANVLSF
TRBD1 TRBJ1-1 NA TRBV12-3/TRBV12-4 TGTGCCAGCAGCGGAGGAGACAGGGGCCCTTTCTTT CASSGGDRGPFF
NA TRBJ2-2 NA TRBV6-1 TGTGCCGGTAGTACCTACAGGGGGAGGGACACCGGGGAGCTGTTTTTT CAGSTYRGRDTGELFF
NA TRBJ2-1 NA TRBV5-4 TGCGCCAGCAACTTGGGGTCAGCGGTGAAGGGGAATGAGCAGTTCTTC CASNLGSAVKGNEQFF
NA TRBJ2-7 NA TRBV10-3 TGTGCCATCAGTGAGCGTGGAAAAGAGGACGAGCGGTACTTC CAISERGKEDERYF
NA TRBJ2-2 once TRBV20-1 TGCAGTAGCCCCGATAGTTCCGGGGAGCTGTTTTTT CSSPDSSGELFF
NA TRBJ2-7 NA TRBV4-2 TGTGCCACAACCCAGTTTTTCCTTTACGAGCAGTACTTC CATTQFFLYEQYF
TRBD1 TRBJ2-2 NA TRBV12-3/TRBV12-4 TGTGCCAACAGTTCGATGACAGGGTGGATCGGGGAGCTGTTTTTT CANSSMTGWIGELFF
NA TRBJ2-2 once TRBV6-5 TGTGCCAACAGTAAACTTAGCGTGACAAACAGCGGGGAGCTGTTTTTT CANSKLSVTNSGELFF
NA TRBJ1-4 NA TRBV2 TGTACCAGCAGTGAATTGACAAGGGGTAATGAAAAACTGTTTTTT CTSSELTRGNEKLFF
NA TRBJ2-3 NA TRBV13 TGTGCCAGCAGCCTAGAGAGTGCAGATATGCAGTATTTT CASSLESADMQYF
TRBD1 TRBJ1-2 NA TRBV4-1 TGCGCCAGTAGCCTCGAGAGGACAGGGACTAACTATGGCTACACCTTC CASSLERTGTNYGYTF
TRBD1 TRBJ1-1 NA TRBV6-1 TGTGCCATCAACGATAGGACAGGGGACCCTGAAGCTTTCTTT CAINDRTGDPEAFF
TRBD2 TRBJ2-7 NA TRBV6-5 TGTGCCAACGGTCGGGGACTAGCGGGAGGCTGCGCGCAGTACTTC CANGRGLAGGCAQYF
TRBD1 TRBJ2-5 medium-sized TRBV29-1 TGCAGCTACCGACGGACAGGGCTGGGAGAGACCCAGTACTTC CSYRRTGLGETQYF
NA TRBJ2-1 NA TRBV6-1 TGTGCCGGCAGTGAAGCGGGCGTCGGCGTATTCTTC CAGSEAGVGVFF
NA TRBJ1-2 once TRBV7-9 TGTGCCAGCAGCTTAGAAACAGCTATCAATGGCTACACCTTC CASSLETAINGYTF
NA TRBJ1-1 NA TRBV29-1 TGCAGTGTTACGACATGGGAAGCTTTCTTT CSVTTWEAFF
TRBD1 TRBJ1-2 once TRBV29-1 TGCAGCGTTACGACAGGGGGGACGTATGGCTACACCTTC CSVTTGGTYGYTF
NA TRBJ1-6 NA TRBV6-5 TGTGCCTGCAGTTACTCGCCCATCCAGTGGGGGGATAATTCACCCCTCCACTTT CACSYSPIQWGDNSPLHF
TRBD1 TRBJ2-7 NA TRBV11-2 TGTGCCAGCAGCCCCCCCCGGACAGGGTACGTCTACGAGCAGTACTTC CASSPPRTGYVYEQYF
NA TRBJ2-7 NA TRBV11-2 TGTGCCAGCGGCTTAACCGGCGGAGTCTACGAGCATTACTTC CASGLTGGVYEHYF
TRBD1 TRBJ1-1 few TRBV4-1 TGCGCCAGCAGCCTACTGATAACAGGGGAAATGGAAGCTTTCTTT CASSLLITGEMEAFF
TRBD2 TRBJ2-2 NA TRBV6-2/TRBV6-3 TGTGCCAACAGTCTAAGCGGGAGTCGAGTCGGGGAGCTGTTTTTT CANSLSGSRVGELFF
NA TRBJ2-7 once TRBV7-8 TGTGCCAGCAGCTCCCATAAGGGAGGAGAGCAGTACTTC CASSSHKGGEQYF
TRBD1 TRBJ2-1 NA TRBV29-1 TGCAGCGCCCTCTCCGGGACAGGCATCAATGAGCAGTTCTTC CSALSGTGINEQFF
NA TRBJ1-1 once TRBV28 TGTGCTAGCACCCTTGCCTTTGTGGTGGCAGGGACTGAAGCTTTCTTT CASTLAFVVAGTEAFF
NA TRBJ2-5 NA TRBV6-6 TGTGTCAGCAGTTACTCGCCAGGGGAAGAGACCCAGTATTTC CVSSYSPGEETQYF
NA TRBJ2-7 NA TRBV19 TGTGCCAGTAGTCAAGCGCTGCCTTCCTACGAGCAGTACTTC CASSQALPSYEQYF
TRBD1 TRBJ2-3 many TRBV30 TGTGCCTGGAGTCGAGGGGGCAGGGAGGATACGCAGTATTTT CAWSRGGREDTQYF
NA TRBJ1-1 NA TRBV6-6 TGTGACAGCAGCCCCCGGACAGTTATGAACACTGAAACTTTCTTT CDSSPRTVMNTETFF
TRBD1 TRBJ1-4 NA TRBV2 TGTGCCAGCAGTGAATTGACAGGGGGTAATGAAAAACTGTTTTTT CASSELTGGNEKLFF
NA TRBJ2-7 NA TRBV11-2 TGTGCCGGCAGCTCAACTAACACTGCCTACGAGCAGTACTTC CAGSSTNTAYEQYF
NA TRBJ2-5 many TRBV5-5 TGTGCCAGCACCACTGCTGTGCTTACAGGAGGGCAGACCCAGTACTTC CASTTAVLTGGQTQYF
TRBD1 TRBJ1-2 NA TRBV6-1 TGTACCAGCAGTGGACAGGGTTATGGCTACATCTTC CTSSGQGYGYIF
NA TRBJ2-3 NA TRBV6-1 TGTGCCAGTAGTATCCTGACAGGCCGCACAGATACGCAGTATTTT CASSILTGRTDTQYF